The 13 T cell receptor beta chains below were found in one sample sequenced in a study of shared clonotypes between healthy human individuals. Assay: immunoSEQ multiplex PCR; the TCRdb copy retains only in-frame clones and omits some. The data show roughly 1,600,000 clones, with approximately 98.5% seen just once and 0.36% held by the top ten. Specimen: naive CD4+ T cells sorted from blood. Stated subset: CD45RA+ positively selected. The receptors shown here come from a man in his thirties or forties in good health.

Here the CDR3 DNA reads TGTGCCATCGGACAGGCTTTAAGAGATACGCAGTATTTT. It codes for CAIGQALRDTQYF. The chain has TRBV28 and TRBJ2-3; TRBD1 agrees at 7 bases. The V and J ends lost 10 bases and 5 bases, in that order; junction bases with no gene match: 9. The CDR3 length is 13 residues. From germline, CDR1 is MDHEN and CDR2 SYDVKM.

V usage is TRBV5-1 and J usage is TRBJ2-1; 7 positions match TRBD1. V lost 4 bases to trimming and J lost 5 bases; unmatched junction nucleotides: 21. Germline-derived CDR1 and CDR2 are SGHRS and YFSETQ. This CDR3 comprises 19 residues. Written as DNA, the CDR3 is TGCGCCAGCAGCCGTGGTTTTGGGCACACAGGGGCTCGAGACAATGAGCAGTTCTTC. It is translated as CASSRGFGHTGARDNEQFF. The full variable domain, its missing parts supplied by reference TRBV5-1 and TRBJ2-1, is KAGVTQTPRYLIKTRGQQVTLSCSPISGHRSVSWYQQTPGQGLQFLFEYFSETQRNKGNFPGRFSGRQFSNSRSEMNVSTLELGDSALYLCASSRGFGHTGARDNEQFFGPGTRLTVL.

This clone was recorded once. The same CDR3 arises from other DNA sequences in this sample as well. The V gene is TRBV7-9, the J gene TRBJ2-6; tentatively, D is TRBD1 or TRBD2 (5 bases each). The CDR3 consists of 15 residues. Germline V gene sequence: CDR1 SEHNR, CDR2 FQNEAQ (reference sequence). Trimming took 1 base from V and 2 from J, leaving 6 bases between them. The CDR3 loop reads CASSLVGAGANVLTF. Here the CDR3 DNA reads TGTGCCAGCAGCTTAGTGGGGGCTGGGGCCAACGTCCTGACTTTC.

The chain links TRBV2 to TRBJ2-3, with 7 bases identical to TRBD2. The V gene end was trimmed by 10 bases and the J gene end by 0 bases; junction bases not matched to a gene: 13. The CDR3 spans 16 residues. CDR1 SNHLY and CDR2 FYNNEI come from the germline V gene. The CDR3 bases are TGTGCCACCATAGGCTACAGGACTAGAAGCACAGATACGCAGTATTTT. This gives the protein CATIGYRTRSTDTQYF.

About this clone: In the same sample, other DNA sequences code for this CDR3. The chain carries TRBV5-1 and TRBJ1-2; no definite D call. The CDR3 contains 13 residues. With 0 bases removed from V and 3 bases from J, the gap between germline ends came to 6 bases. Germline values: CDR1 SGHRS, CDR2 YFSETQ. CDR3 DNA: TGCGCCAGCAGCTTGGACCGGGACTATGGCTACACCTTC. Translation: CASSLDRDYGYTF.

This chain uses TRBV2 with TRBJ1-5; perhaps TRBD1 as D (5 bases). The CDR3 has 15 amino acids. The V and J ends lost 5 bases and 3 bases respectively, with 14 bases between them. In germline, CDR1 is SNHLY, CDR2 FYNNEI. DNA of the CDR3: TGTGCCAGCAGTTCGACTCAGGGTCTCAATCAGCCCCAGCATTTT. Its protein product is CASSSTQGLNQPQHF.

The rearrangement uses TRBV5-1 and TRBJ2-1, with a weak D call TRBD2 (6 bases). Per germline, CDR1 SGHRS and CDR2 YFSETQ. This CDR3 spans 16 amino acids. Trimming left V 1 base short and J 3 bases short, with 14 bases between. Written as DNA, the CDR3 is TGCGCCAGCAGCTTGTCTTCTAGCGCTAACTACAATGAGCAGTTCTTC. Protein product: CASSLSSSANYNEQFF.

The chain has TRBV20-1 and TRBJ2-1; a weak D match, TRBD1 (5 bases). The ends were cut back, 4 bases at V and 7 bases at J, with 8 bases in the middle. This CDR3 comprises 11 residues. Looked up from germline, CDR1 is DFQATT and CDR2 is SNEGSKA (reference sequence). This CDR3 reads CSAKQVNEQFF. CDR3 in DNA: TGCAGTGCTAAACAGGTTAATGAGCAGTTCTTC.

The chain links TRBV9 to TRBJ2-5; D gene unclear. This CDR3 has 13 residues. From germline, CDR1 is SGDLS and CDR2 YYNGEE. Between the trimmed V and J ends, which lost 0 bases and 5 bases, there was a span of 8 bases. DNA of the CDR3: TGTGCCAGCAGCGTAGGACTCCCGGAGACCCAGTACTTC. Translation gives CASSVGLPETQYF.

This chain uses TRBV7-8 with TRBJ2-2; 7 bases line up with TRBD2. CDR1 and CDR2 (germline): SGHVS, FQNEAQ. This CDR3 region has 16 residues. With 2 bases clipped from V and 3 bases from J, the junction kept 6 bases outside the gene matches. The CDR3 nucleotides read TGTGCCAGCAGCTTACATGGGAGGGCCGACACCGGGGAGCTGTTTTTT. Protein product: CASSLHGRADTGELFF. Full variable domain (remainder filled in from reference TRBV7-8 and TRBJ2-2): GAGVSQSPRYKVAKRGQDVALRCDPISGHVSLFWYQQALGQGPEFLTYFQNEAQLDKSGLPSDRFFAERPEGSVSTLKIQRTQQEDSAVYLCASSLHGRADTGELFFGEGSRLTVL.

The V gene is TRBV28, the J gene TRBJ1-2; 9 nucleotides agree with TRBD1. V dropped 6 bases and J dropped 7; count of bases not matched to a gene: 9. The germline CDR1 and CDR2 sequences are MDHEN and SYDVKM. This CDR3 contains 14 residues. This CDR3 reads CASRPTGGAGGYTF. DNA of the CDR3: TGTGCCAGCAGACCAACAGGGGGCGCGGGTGGCTACACCTTC.

V usage is TRBV30 and J usage is TRBJ2-7, with D possibly matching TRBD2 (5 bases). The CDR3 is 14 residues long. Germline CDR1 is GTSNPN and CDR2 is SVGIG (reference sequence). Deletions cut 4 bases from V and 5 bases from J, with 18 bases between. The DNA for the CDR3 is TGTGCCTGGAATTTAAAGCGGCTAATTCACGAGCAGTACTTC. It yields the protein CAWNLKRLIHEQYF.

The chain joins TRBV5-5 to TRBJ2-3; possibly TRBD2 for D (5 bases). CDR3 length equals 16 residues. The V gene's germline CDR1 is SGHKS and CDR2 YYEKEE (reference sequence). Trimming pared 4 bases from V and 4 bases from J, leaving 19 bases between. CDR3 sequence reads: CASSTLPGSGADTQYF. Written as DNA, the CDR3 is TGTGCCAGCAGCACCCTCCCGGGGTCTGGGGCAGATACGCAGTATTTT.